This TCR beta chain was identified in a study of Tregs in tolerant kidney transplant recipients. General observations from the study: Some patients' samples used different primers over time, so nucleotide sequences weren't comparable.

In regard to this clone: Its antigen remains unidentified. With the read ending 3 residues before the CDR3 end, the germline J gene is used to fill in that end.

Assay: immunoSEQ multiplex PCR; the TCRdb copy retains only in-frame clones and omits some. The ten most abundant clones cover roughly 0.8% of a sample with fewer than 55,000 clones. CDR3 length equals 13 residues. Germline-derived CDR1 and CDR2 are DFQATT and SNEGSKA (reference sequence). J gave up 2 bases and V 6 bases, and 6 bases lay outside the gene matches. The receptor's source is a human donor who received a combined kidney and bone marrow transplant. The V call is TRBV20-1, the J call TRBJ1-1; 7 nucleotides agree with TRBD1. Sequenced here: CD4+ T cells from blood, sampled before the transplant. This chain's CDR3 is CSASDRVNTEAFF. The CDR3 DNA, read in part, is TGCAGTGCCTCTGACAGGGTCAACACTGAA.